Below, 27 T cell receptor beta chains from the same sample are listed, as sequenced in a study of shared clonotypes between healthy human individuals. Clones were sequenced by immunoSEQ multiplex PCR, and TCRdb holds only the in-frame ones, with some missing. Here the sample spans fewer than 700,000 clones, 85% to 95% being singletons. The naive CD8 subset, CD45RO-negative cells positively selected for CCR7, excluded terminally differentiated effector memory CD45RA+ cells. Specimen: naive CD8+ T cells sorted from blood. The origin of the receptors is a woman in her 30s in good health.

Note on this clone: The same CDR3 is also encoded by other DNA sequences in this sample. The chain joins TRBV27 to TRBJ1-5, with D unresolved. The V end was cut by 9 bases, the J end by 6 bases, with 3 bases between. Germline V gives CDR1 MNHEY, CDR2 SMNVEV (reference sequence). CDR3 size: 9 residues. CDR3 sequence reads: CASGQPQHF. As DNA, the CDR3 is TGTGCCAGTGGTCAGCCCCAGCATTTT.

This chain joins TRBV5-6 and TRBJ2-7; D unclear. The ends were cut back, 3 bases at V and 5 bases at J, with 12 bases in the middle. CDR1 is SGHDT and CDR2 is YYEEEE in the germline V gene. The CDR3 extends over 13 amino acids. CDR3 region: CASSWQPADEQYF. DNA for the CDR3: TGTGCCAGCAGCTGGCAACCGGCGGACGAGCAGTACTTC.

This sequence joins TRBV27 and TRBJ2-7, with D possibly being TRBD1 (5 bases). The germline CDR1 and CDR2 sequences are MNHEY and SMNVEV (reference sequence). The CDR3 has 13 amino acids. Trimming pared 5 bases from V and 4 bases from J, leaving 12 bases between. The CDR3 DNA sequence: TGTGCCAGCAGTCCCCGGACACATTACGAGCAGTACTTC. Translation gives CASSPRTHYEQYF.

The chain carries TRBV6-5 and TRBJ2-5, with 7 bases identical to TRBD1. CDR1 is MNHEY, CDR2 SVGAGI, per germline. The V segment lost 6 bases and the J segment 4 bases; nucleotides outside the gene matches: 8. This CDR3 has 14 residues. CDR3 loop: CASSLDRDGETQYF. As DNA, the CDR3 is TGTGCCAGCAGCCTCGACAGGGATGGAGAGACCCAGTACTTC.

This rearrangement joins TRBV5-1 to TRBJ2-3, with D perhaps matching TRBD1 or TRBD2 (5 bases each). Per the germline V gene, CDR1 is SGHRS and CDR2 is YFSETQ. V was trimmed by 3 bases and J by 0 bases, leaving 11 bases between them. This CDR3 has 15 amino acids. The CDR3 loop is CASSWVGTSTDTQYF. In DNA, the CDR3 is TGCGCCAGCAGCTGGGTGGGGACGAGCACAGATACGCAGTATTTT.

The chain recombines TRBV5-4 with TRBJ2-5, with D tentatively TRBD1 (5 bases). Deletions cut 4 bases from V and 3 bases from J, with 10 bases between. The CDR3 length is 13 residues. Germline lookup yields CDR1 SGHNT and CDR2 YYREEE (reference sequence). This CDR3 reads CASSPETEETQYF. The CDR3 bases are TGTGCCAGCAGCCCAGAGACAGAAGAGACCCAGTACTTC.

This chain uses TRBV5-4 with TRBJ2-7; 10 positions agree with TRBD1. CDR1 SGHNT and CDR2 YYREEE come from the germline V gene (reference sequence). Trimming cost V 4 bases and J 4 bases; bases outside gene matches: 5. This CDR3 spans 14 amino acids. The CDR3 DNA reads TGTGCCAGCAGCCGGGGGGACAGGGGTTACGAGCAGTACTTC. Protein product: CASSRGDRGYEQYF. Full variable domain (outside the CDR3, taken from reference TRBV5-4 and TRBJ2-7): ETGVTQSPTHLIKTRGQQVTLRCSSQSGHNTVSWYQQALGQGPQFIFQYYREEENGRGNFPPRFSGLQFPNYSSELNVNALELDDSALYLCASSRGDRGYEQYFGPGTRLTVT.

CDR3 loop: CASRRGDYSTDTQYF. The CDR3 coding sequence is TGTGCCAGCAGGCGGGGGGACTATAGCACAGATACGCAGTATTTT. This chain uses TRBV2 with TRBJ2-3; 8 bases fit TRBD2. The CDR3 covers 15 residues. CDR1 is SNHLY, CDR2 FYNNEI, per germline. The V and J ends lost 6 bases and 0 bases, in that order; junction bases with no gene match: 5.

The chain is built from TRBV28 and TRBJ1-5, with D possibly TRBD1 on 5 matching bases. Looked up from germline, CDR1 is MDHEN and CDR2 is SYDVKM. Trimming took 6 bases from V and 0 from J, leaving 12 bases between them. This CDR3 region has 15 residues. The CDR3 bases are TGTGCCAGCAGCCCGACAGAACATAGCAATCAGCCCCAGCATTTT. It specifies CASSPTEHSNQPQHF.

The sample holds one count of this clone. This sequence joins TRBV7-9 and TRBJ2-5; maybe TRBD1 (5 bases). Germline V lookup: CDR1 SEHNR, CDR2 FQNEAQ (reference sequence). Trimming pared 7 bases from V and 5 bases from J, leaving 17 bases between. The CDR3 runs 14 residues. CDR3 coding DNA: TGTGCCAGCATCCTTACTCCAGGGTCGGAGACCCAGTACTTC. It encodes CASILTPGSETQYF.

This sequence joins TRBV4-1 and TRBJ2-5; no firm D call. The DNA end favors TRBJ2-7, so the J call may be wrong. The germline V gene encodes CDR1 MGHRA and CDR2 YSYEKL. The CDR3 is 13 residues long. CDR3 protein: CASSQGPRYEQYF. The CDR3 DNA follows: TGCGCCAGCAGCCAAGGACCCCGCTACGAGCAGTACTTC.

There are a few counts of this clone. This specimen includes other DNA sequences encoding the same CDR3. The chain recombines TRBV29-1 with TRBJ1-1, with unresolved D. V lost 4 bases, J lost 0 bases, and 3 bases lay in between. This CDR3 has 11 amino acids. Germline lookup yields CDR1 SQVTM and CDR2 ANQGSEA. The CDR3 DNA reads as TGCAGCGTTGGGGTGAACACTGAAGCTTTCTTT. Residues: CSVGVNTEAFF.

The V call is TRBV7-9, the J call TRBJ1-1; D gene ambiguous. The V gene lost 6 bases and the J gene lost 3 bases, with 11 bases spanning the gap. The length of the CDR3 is 13 residues. Germline V lookup: CDR1 SEHNR, CDR2 FQNEAQ (reference sequence). The chain's CDR3 is CASRRRSDTEAFF. The CDR3 region has the DNA TGTGCCAGCAGGAGGAGGTCGGACACTGAAGCTTTCTTT. Based on the CDR3 plus reference TRBV7-9 and TRBJ1-1, the full variable domain is DTGVSQNPRHKITKRGQNVTFRCDPISEHNRLYWYRQTLGQGPEFLTYFQNEAQLEKSRLLSDRFSAERPKGSFSTLEIQRTEQGDSAMYLCASRRRSDTEAFFGQGTRLTVV.

The chain links TRBV27 to TRBJ1-2; 9 nucleotides align to TRBD1. Germline V gene data show CDR1 as MNHEY and CDR2 as SMNVEV (reference sequence). The CDR3 spans 14 residues. V gave up 5 bases and J gave up 8 bases; unmatched junction bases: 9. The CDR3 here is CASSSTGGSRGYTF. The CDR3 coding sequence is TGTGCCAGCAGTAGCACAGGGGGCTCACGGGGCTACACCTTC.

This clone showed up just once. The J gene is TRBJ2-7, the V gene TRBV7-9; D not resolved. The CDR3 length is 15 residues. The germline V and J ends were trimmed by 5 bases and 3 bases, with 17 bases remaining between them. Germline assignment: CDR1 SEHNR and CDR2 FQNEAQ (reference sequence). In nucleotides, the CDR3 is TGTGCCAGCAGCCTAGTTAATTCCCCTCTCTACGAGCAGTACTTC. The encoded protein is CASSLVNSPLYEQYF.

This rearrangement joins TRBV7-9 to TRBJ1-2, with no clear D. CDR1 and CDR2 (germline): SEHNR, FQNEAQ (reference sequence). V was trimmed by 1 base and J by 4 bases, leaving 10 bases between them. The CDR3 loop spans 14 amino acids. The CDR3 DNA follows: TGTGCCAGCAGCTTAGACGCCAGACTCTATGGCTACACCTTC. Protein: CASSLDARLYGYTF.

The rearrangement uses TRBV5-6 and TRBJ1-1, with 9 positions matching TRBD1. This CDR3 has 15 residues. With 2 bases clipped from V and 8 bases from J, the junction kept 10 bases outside the gene matches. Germline V gene lookup returns CDR1 SGHDT and CDR2 YYEEEE. The CDR3 DNA sequence: TGTGCCAGCAGCTTTCTGGGGGGACAGGGATCGGAAGCTTTCTTT. Amino acids: CASSFLGGQGSEAFF.

The chain has TRBV5-4 and TRBJ2-2, with TRBD2 matching 7 bases. Trimming removed 4 bases from V and 7 bases from J; junction bases left unmatched: 7. The germline gives CDR1 SGHNT, CDR2 YYREEE (reference sequence). The CDR3 runs to 14 residues. The chain's CDR3 is CASSGGLLDGELFF. The CDR3 coding sequence is TGTGCCAGCAGCGGGGGACTATTAGACGGGGAGCTGTTTTTT.

The gene calls are TRBV29-1 and TRBJ2-7; D may be TRBD1 (6 bases). Germline loops: CDR1 SQVTM, CDR2 ANQGSEA. V lost 3 bases to trimming and J lost 1 base, with 10 bases between them. The CDR3 runs to 13 residues. The CDR3 coding sequence is TGCAGCGTTGACCAAGGACAGTCCTACGAGCAGTACTTC. Protein sequence: CSVDQGQSYEQYF.

CDR3: CASSHGQGGPTYNEQFF. The CDR3, as DNA: TGTGCCAGCAGCCACGGACAGGGTGGGCCTACCTACAATGAGCAGTTCTTC. V usage is TRBV7-9 and J usage is TRBJ2-1, with 8 bases that match TRBD1. The ends lost 5 bases at V and 2 bases at J; junction bases unmatched: 11. The CDR3 is 17 residues long. Germline values: CDR1 SEHNR, CDR2 FQNEAQ (reference sequence).

This clone was recorded once. This chain joins TRBV27 and TRBJ2-7; possibly TRBD1 for D (5 bases). Germline V lookup: CDR1 MNHEY, CDR2 SMNVEV (reference sequence). Between the trimmed V and J ends, which lost 4 bases and 0 bases, there was a span of 10 bases. There are 14 residues in the CDR3. The DNA for the CDR3 is TGTGCCAGCAGTTGGGGCCCCAGCTCCTACGAGCAGTACTTC. Its protein product is CASSWGPSSYEQYF.

V is TRBV30 and J is TRBJ2-3, with 9 bases matching TRBD2. With V trimmed by 4 bases and J by 0 bases, 8 bases remained unmatched. The CDR3 spans 16 residues. Looked up from germline, CDR1 is GTSNPN and CDR2 is SVGIG (reference sequence). In nucleotides, the CDR3 is TGTGCCTGGAACCGGGGGCTAGCGGGGAGCACAGATACGCAGTATTTT. Translating it yields CAWNRGLAGSTDTQYF. Looking up the rest from reference TRBV30 and TRBJ2-3 gives the full variable domain: SQTIHQWPATLVQPVGSPLSLECTVEGTSNPNLYWYRQAAGRGLQLLFYSVGIGQISSEVPQNLSASRPQDRQFILSSKKLLLSDSGFYLCAWNRGLAGSTDTQYFGPGTRLTVL.

The rearrangement uses TRBV7-3 and TRBJ1-2; weak D call: TRBD1 (5 bases). Germline V CDR1 and CDR2: SGHTA, FQGTGA. The CDR3 has 13 amino acids. Trimming cost V 0 bases and J 6 bases, with 8 bases left between them. The CDR3 reads CASSLTGVDGYTF. The CDR3 DNA is TGTGCCAGCAGCTTAACAGGGGTCGATGGCTACACCTTC.

The V and J genes are TRBV28 and TRBJ2-2; D is undetermined. The V end lost 2 bases, the J end lost 0 bases, and 4 bases lay between the germline ends. The CDR3 covers 14 residues. The germline gives CDR1 MDHEN, CDR2 SYDVKM. CDR3 residues: CASSLRTNTGELFF. CDR3 in DNA: TGTGCCAGCAGTTTACGAACGAACACCGGGGAGCTGTTTTTT. Complete variable domain (other parts from reference TRBV28 and TRBJ2-2): DVKVTQSSRYLVKRTGEKVFLECVQDMDHENMFWYRQDPGLGLRLIYFSYDVKMKEKGDIPEGYSVSREKKERFSLILESASTNQTSMYLCASSLRTNTGELFFGEGSRLTVL.

The CDR3 is CASSYSRDRVRFF. CDR3 sequence (DNA): TGTGCCAGCAGTTACTCGAGGGACAGGGTCCGTTTCTTT. J is TRBJ1-1 and V is TRBV6-5; TRBD1 matches 9 bases. The CDR3 extends over 13 amino acids. Germline-derived CDR1 and CDR2 are MNHEY and SVGAGI. Losses at the gene ends were 0 bases for V and 13 bases for J; bases not matched to a gene: 6.

The chain couples TRBV19 to TRBJ1-5; D gene unclear. V lost 9 bases to trimming and J lost 0 bases, with 12 bases between them. This CDR3 has 14 residues. CDR1 is LNHDA and CDR2 is SQIVND in the germline V gene (reference sequence). CDR3 DNA sequence: TGTGCCAGGTTCAGGATCTATAGCAATCAGCCCCAGCATTTT. It translates to CARFRIYSNQPQHF.

The chain carries TRBV7-9 and TRBJ1-6; 9 nucleotides agree with TRBD1. The ends lost 5 bases at V and 9 bases at J; junction bases unmatched: 8. This CDR3 has 15 residues. CDR1 is SEHNR, CDR2 FQNEAQ, per germline (reference sequence). CDR3 region: CASSPGQGLGSPLHF. The CDR3 nucleotides read TGTGCCAGCAGCCCGGGACAGGGTCTGGGTTCACCCCTCCACTTT.